Each of the 13 T cell receptor beta chains below was sequenced from the same sample in a study of T cell repertoires in MIS-A myocarditis. Repertoires were generated with immunoSEQ multiplex PCR, while TCRdb's copy carries only in-frame clones and drops some. Among a few thousand clones listed, just under 80% were seen once. Sequencing input: interventricular septum heart tissue obtained at autopsy. These receptors were obtained from a man younger than 35 with fulminant myocarditis from multisystem inflammatory syndrome in adults (MIS-A) after COVID-19.

The chain carries TRBV2 and TRBJ1-1, with 9 nucleotides matching TRBD1. Germline loops: CDR1 SNHLY, CDR2 FYNNEI. The CDR3 is 15 residues long. V trimming: 6 bases; J trimming: 1 base; junction bases outside the gene matches: 6. The chain's CDR3 is CASREGQGGNTEAFF. CDR3 coding DNA: TGTGCCAGCAGAGAGGGACAGGGCGGGAACACTGAAGCTTTCTTT.

The CDR3 bases are TGTGCCAGCAGCTTCTCAGGGGCTCCTGGGGCCAACGTCCTGACTTTC. Protein sequence: CASSFSGAPGANVLTF. The rearrangement links TRBV7-9 to TRBJ2-6; the D gene is possibly TRBD1 (6 bases). Germline CDR1 and CDR2: SEHNR and FQNEAQ (reference sequence). This CDR3 has 16 amino acids. V lost 3 bases to trimming and J lost 2 bases, with 11 bases between them.

This clone has only a few counts. This chain links TRBV13 with TRBJ2-2, with D unresolved. Trimming cost V 0 bases and J 0 bases, with 5 bases left between them. Germline-derived CDR1 and CDR2 are PRHDT and FYEKMQ (reference sequence). The CDR3 contains 15 residues. As DNA, the CDR3 is TGTGCCAGCAGCTTAGGGTGGTCGAACACCGGGGAGCTGTTTTTT. This gives the protein CASSLGWSNTGELFF.

The chain joins TRBV5-4 to TRBJ1-1; weak D call: TRBD1 (6 bases). The germline CDR1 and CDR2 sequences are SGHNT and YYREEE (reference sequence). Between the trimmed V and J ends, which lost 6 bases and 1 base, there was a span of 10 bases. The CDR3 is 13 residues long. In nucleotides, the CDR3 is TGTGCCAGCACAAGGGGGGAGAACACTGAAGCTTTCTTT. Translated: CASTRGENTEAFF.

The V call is TRBV7-9, the J call TRBJ2-7, with no clear D. Germline loops: CDR1 SEHNR, CDR2 FQNEAQ (reference sequence). CDR3 size: 13 residues. The germline V and J ends were trimmed by 5 bases and 6 bases, with 14 bases remaining between them. The CDR3 DNA is TGTGCCAGCAGCGTCGGACCCCTCCCCGAGCAGTACTTC. The encoded protein is CASSVGPLPEQYF.

J is TRBJ2-7 and V is TRBV15; 9 bases agree with TRBD1. Trimming took 2 bases from V and 8 from J; bases not matched to a gene: 7. The germline gives CDR1 LNHNV, CDR2 YYDKDF (reference sequence). The CDR3 is made up of 14 amino acids. This chain's CDR3 is CATSRPQTGGKQYF. The DNA of the CDR3 is TGTGCCACCAGCAGACCACAGACAGGGGGGAAGCAGTACTTC.

The V gene is TRBV10-3, the J gene TRBJ2-1; possibly TRBD2 for D (7 bases). The CDR3 loop spans 13 amino acids. Germline CDR1 is ENHRY and CDR2 is SYGVKD. The V end was cut by 2 bases, the J end by 6 bases, with 8 bases between. The CDR3 loop reads CAISEGGANEQFF. The CDR3 coding sequence is TGTGCCATCAGTGAGGGGGGGGCCAATGAGCAGTTCTTC.

The chain couples TRBV9 to TRBJ1-1; the D gene is possibly TRBD1 (5 bases). Germline V CDR1 and CDR2: SGDLS, YYNGEE. This CDR3 is 14 amino acids long. Trimming took off 0 bases at V and 1 base at J, with 7 bases between the two ends. The CDR3 sequence is CASSVAGENTEAFF. The CDR3, as DNA: TGTGCCAGCAGCGTAGCGGGGGAGAACACTGAAGCTTTCTTT.

V gene TRBV27 combines with J gene TRBJ2-3; 8 nucleotides match TRBD2. The CDR3 runs 17 residues. The V segment lost 2 bases and the J segment 0 bases; nucleotides outside the gene matches: 7. The germline gives CDR1 MNHEY, CDR2 SMNVEV (reference sequence). CDR3 sequence (DNA): TGTGCCAGCAGTTTAAGAGGAGCGGGAGCAAGCACAGATACGCAGTATTTT. This encodes CASSLRGAGASTDTQYF.

The rearrangement links TRBV5-6 to TRBJ2-2, with a tentative D call TRBD2 (6 bases). Germline CDR1 and CDR2: SGHDT and YYEEEE. V lost 2 bases and J 6 bases, leaving 14 bases between the germline ends. This CDR3 has 15 amino acids. CDR3 residues: CASSFPGSRSGELFF. CDR3 sequence (DNA): TGTGCCAGCAGCTTCCCCGGGAGTCGGTCCGGGGAGCTGTTTTTT.

The rearrangement uses TRBV14 and TRBJ1-1; the match to TRBD1 covers 8 bases. V was pared by 0 bases and J by 13 bases, with 4 bases of the junction left unmatched. Germline V gene data show CDR1 as SGHDN and CDR2 as FVKESK. The CDR3 has 12 amino acids. In DNA, the CDR3 is TGTGCCAGCAGCCAAGAGACAGGGGTGAATTTCTTT. Protein: CASSQETGVNFF.

This clone is categorized as medium-sized. The CDR3 DNA sequence: TGCAGCGTTCAGGACGCGAGAGCTGGAAACACCATATATTTT. Protein product: CSVQDARAGNTIYF. The chain carries TRBV29-1 and TRBJ1-3; no reliable D call. V was clipped by 5 bases and J by 2 bases, with 13 bases between them. The CDR3 is 14 amino acids. CDR1 and CDR2 from the germline V gene are SQVTM and ANQGSEA.

The chain uses TRBV18 and TRBJ1-4, with no clear D. The length of the CDR3 is 12 residues. V was clipped by 2 bases and J by 2 bases, with 0 bases between them. Germline V gives CDR1 KGHSH, CDR2 LQKENI. CDR3 amino acids: CASSPTNEKLFF. The CDR3 DNA reads as TGTGCCAGCTCACCAACTAATGAAAAACTGTTTTTT.